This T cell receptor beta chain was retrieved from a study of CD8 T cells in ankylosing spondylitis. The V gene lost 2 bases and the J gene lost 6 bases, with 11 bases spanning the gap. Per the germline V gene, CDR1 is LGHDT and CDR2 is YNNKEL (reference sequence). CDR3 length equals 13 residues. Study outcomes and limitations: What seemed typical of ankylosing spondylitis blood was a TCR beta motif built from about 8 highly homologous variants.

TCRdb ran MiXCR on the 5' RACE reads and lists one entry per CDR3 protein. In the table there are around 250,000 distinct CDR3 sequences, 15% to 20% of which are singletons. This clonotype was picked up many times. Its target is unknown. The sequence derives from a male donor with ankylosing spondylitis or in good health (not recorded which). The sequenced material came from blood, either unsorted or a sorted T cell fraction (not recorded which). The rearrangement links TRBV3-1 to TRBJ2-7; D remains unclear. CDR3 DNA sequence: TGTGCCAGCAGCCAAAGTAGTGCAGTCGAGCAGTACTTC. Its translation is CASSQSSAVEQYF.